A single sample is the source of the 10 T cell receptor beta chains below, sequenced in a study of blood T cell repertoires in COVID-19. Some clones are missing from TCRdb's copy, which holds only in-frame ones; the method was immunoSEQ multiplex PCR. The table includes around 110,000 clones, 82% detected once. Sequenced: peripheral blood. These receptors all come from a woman in her 70s with acute or convalescent COVID-19.

The chain couples TRBV29-1 to TRBJ1-2, with 11 bases identical to TRBD1. This CDR3 region has 13 residues. After removal of 6 bases from V and 8 bases from J, the junction contained 8 bases not matched to a gene. Germline assignment: CDR1 SQVTM and CDR2 ANQGSEA. Here the CDR3 reads CSVGTGGFGGYTF. CDR3 nucleotides: TGCAGCGTGGGGACAGGGGGTTTCGGCGGCTACACCTTC.

This rearrangement joins TRBV10-3 to TRBJ2-7, with D tentatively TRBD1 (5 bases). From germline, CDR1 is ENHRY and CDR2 SYGVKD. This CDR3 is built from 16 residues. Between the trimmed V and J ends, which lost 3 bases and 3 bases, there was a span of 18 bases. CDR3 sequence: CAISDQTQKTGYEQYF. The CDR3 nucleotides are TGTGCCATCAGTGATCAAACCCAGAAAACAGGCTACGAGCAGTACTTC.

This clone was detected only a few times. The J gene is TRBJ2-7, the V gene TRBV18, with TRBD1 matching 11 bases. Germline assignment: CDR1 KGHSH and CDR2 LQKENI. J gave up 4 bases and V 0 bases, and 5 bases lay outside the gene matches. This CDR3 comprises 16 residues. The CDR3 sequence: CASSPPPGQGAYEQYF. CDR3 DNA sequence: TGTGCCAGCTCACCACCCCCAGGACAGGGGGCTTACGAGCAGTACTTC.

The chain employs TRBV11-3 and TRBJ2-5, with 8 bases lining up with TRBD2. The CDR3 totals 15 residues. The V segment lost 1 base and the J segment 4 bases; nucleotides outside the gene matches: 5. Germline values: CDR1 SGHNT, CDR2 YENEEA. The CDR3 loop reads CASSLAIAGIETQYF. The CDR3 nucleotides are TGTGCCAGCAGCTTAGCCATAGCGGGGATAGAGACCCAGTACTTC.

The chain recombines TRBV7-2 with TRBJ1-6; tentative D call: TRBD1 (6 bases). The V gene lost 5 bases and the J gene lost 0 bases, with 20 bases spanning the gap. The CDR3 runs 19 residues. Looked up from germline, CDR1 is SGHTA and CDR2 is FQGNSA. CDR3 DNA: TGTGCCAGCAGCCCCCGGACAGTCACCTGGGGCTCCTATAATTCACCCCTCCACTTT. Its translation: CASSPRTVTWGSYNSPLHF.

This chain joins TRBV19 and TRBJ2-2, with D tentatively TRBD2 (5 bases). The ends were cut back, 5 bases at V and 2 bases at J, with 12 bases in the middle. The CDR3 loop spans 15 amino acids. CDR1 LNHDA and CDR2 SQIVND come from the germline V gene (reference sequence). CDR3 bases: TGTGCCAGTAGTCGAGGAGGCCTTAACACCGGGGAGCTGTTTTTT. Encoded protein: CASSRGGLNTGELFF.

The chain combines TRBV9 with TRBJ1-2; tentative D call: TRBD1 (5 bases). V was clipped by 4 bases and J by 2 bases, with 15 bases between them. The CDR3 consists of 15 residues. Germline CDR1 SGDLS, CDR2 YYNGEE. DNA of the CDR3: TGTGCCAGCAGCTCGATAGACTGGACAAACTATGGCTACACCTTC. The encoded protein is CASSSIDWTNYGYTF.

This clone was seen only once. This sequence joins TRBV2 and TRBJ2-1; TRBD2 matches at 15 bases. Germline-derived CDR1 and CDR2 are SNHLY and FYNNEI. The CDR3 sequence is 16 residues long. J lost 9 bases, V lost 7 bases, and 10 bases had no gene match. CDR3 loop: CASKPGLAGGLPEQFF. CDR3 DNA sequence: TGTGCCAGCAAACCGGGACTAGCGGGGGGACTACCTGAGCAGTTCTTC.

The gene calls are TRBV11-2 and TRBJ2-1, with 10 bases identical to TRBD2. V gave up 0 bases and J gave up 0 bases; unmatched junction bases: 8. CDR1 SGHAT and CDR2 FQNNGV come from the germline V gene. The CDR3 length is 19 residues. CDR3 loop: CASSLDSTSGVRSYNEQFF. CDR3 bases: TGTGCCAGCAGCTTAGATTCTACTAGCGGGGTTCGCTCCTACAATGAGCAGTTCTTC.

This clone was detected a few times. The J gene is TRBJ1-6, the V gene TRBV6-1; tentative D call: TRBD1 (5 bases). CDR1 and CDR2 from the germline V gene are MNHNS and SASEGT. V lost 8 bases and J 7 bases, leaving 18 bases between the germline ends. CDR3 length equals 15 residues. CDR3 sequence: CASSRAPVGNSPLHF. The DNA for the CDR3 is TGTGCCAGCTCCAGGGCCCCGGTGGGAAATTCACCCCTCCACTTT.